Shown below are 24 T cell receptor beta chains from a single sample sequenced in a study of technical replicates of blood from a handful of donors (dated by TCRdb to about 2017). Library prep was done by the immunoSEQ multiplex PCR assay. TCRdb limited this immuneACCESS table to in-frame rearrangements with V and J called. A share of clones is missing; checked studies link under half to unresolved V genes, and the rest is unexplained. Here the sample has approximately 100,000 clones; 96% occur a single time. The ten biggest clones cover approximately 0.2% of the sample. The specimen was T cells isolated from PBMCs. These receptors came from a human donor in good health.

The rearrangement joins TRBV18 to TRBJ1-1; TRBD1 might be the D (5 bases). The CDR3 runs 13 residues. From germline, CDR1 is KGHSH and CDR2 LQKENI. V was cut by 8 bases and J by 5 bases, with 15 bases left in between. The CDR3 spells CASHPAGETEAFF. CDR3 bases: TGTGCCAGCCACCCCGCGGGGGAAACTGAAGCTTTCTTT.

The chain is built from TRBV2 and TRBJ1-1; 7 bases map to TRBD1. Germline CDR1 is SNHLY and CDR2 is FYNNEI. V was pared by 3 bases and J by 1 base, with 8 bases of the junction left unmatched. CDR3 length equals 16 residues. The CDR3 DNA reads TGTGCCAGCAGTGATTCCCCGGGACAGTCGAACACTGAAGCTTTCTTT. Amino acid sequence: CASSDSPGQSNTEAFF.

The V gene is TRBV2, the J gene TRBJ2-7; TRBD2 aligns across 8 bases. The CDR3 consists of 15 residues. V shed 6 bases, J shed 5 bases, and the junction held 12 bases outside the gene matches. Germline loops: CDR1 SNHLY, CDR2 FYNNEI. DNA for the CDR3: TGTGCCAGCAGGGGCAGCGGGGGTTTTCTCCACGAGCAGTACTTC. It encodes CASRGSGGFLHEQYF.

CDR3 sequence: CASISGGRGRGDTQYF. The CDR3 DNA reads as TGTGCCAGCATCTCCGGGGGGCGGGGGAGAGGAGATACGCAGTATTTT. V usage is TRBV2 and J usage is TRBJ2-3; a weak D match, TRBD2 (7 bases). CDR1 and CDR2 (germline): SNHLY, FYNNEI. This CDR3 comprises 16 residues. Trimming pared 7 bases from V and 5 bases from J, leaving 22 bases between.

CDR3 loop: CASSSDSGANVLTF. The DNA of the CDR3 is TGTGCCAGCAGCTCAGACTCTGGGGCCAACGTCCTGACTTTC. The chain recombines TRBV7-9 with TRBJ2-6; D is ambiguous. Trimming cost V 4 bases and J 0 bases, with 4 bases left between them. The CDR3 covers 14 residues. Germline V CDR1 and CDR2: SEHNR, FQNEAQ (reference sequence).

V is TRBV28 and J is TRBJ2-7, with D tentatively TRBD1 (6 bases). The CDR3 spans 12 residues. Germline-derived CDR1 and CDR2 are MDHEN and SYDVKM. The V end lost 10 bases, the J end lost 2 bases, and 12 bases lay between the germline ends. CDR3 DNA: TGTGCCACCCGGGACATTCCCTACGAGCAGTACTTC. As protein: CATRDIPYEQYF.

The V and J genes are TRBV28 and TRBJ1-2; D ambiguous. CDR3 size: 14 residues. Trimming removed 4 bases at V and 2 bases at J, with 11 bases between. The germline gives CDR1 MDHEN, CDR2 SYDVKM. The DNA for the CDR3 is TGTGCCAGCAGTTCCGTTTTCGGGAACTATGGCTACACCTTC. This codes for CASSSVFGNYGYTF.

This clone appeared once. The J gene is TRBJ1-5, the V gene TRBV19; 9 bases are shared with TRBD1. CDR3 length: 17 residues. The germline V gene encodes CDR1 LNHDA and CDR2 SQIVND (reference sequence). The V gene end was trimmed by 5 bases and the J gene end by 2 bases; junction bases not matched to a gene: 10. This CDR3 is CASSFQQGAKGNQPQHF. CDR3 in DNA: TGTGCCAGTAGTTTTCAACAGGGGGCTAAGGGCAATCAGCCCCAGCATTTT.

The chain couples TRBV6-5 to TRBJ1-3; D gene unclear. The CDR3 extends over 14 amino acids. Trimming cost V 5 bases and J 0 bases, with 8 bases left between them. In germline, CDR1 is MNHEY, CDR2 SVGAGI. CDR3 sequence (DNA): TGTGCCAGCAGTACATCGATCTCTGGAAACACCATATATTTT. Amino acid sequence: CASSTSISGNTIYF.

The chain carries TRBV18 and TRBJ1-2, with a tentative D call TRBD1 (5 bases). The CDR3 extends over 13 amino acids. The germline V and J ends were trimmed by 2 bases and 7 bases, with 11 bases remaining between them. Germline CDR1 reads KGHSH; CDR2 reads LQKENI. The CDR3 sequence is CASSPSGDIGYTF. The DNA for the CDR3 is TGTGCCAGCTCACCATCGGGGGATATTGGCTACACCTTC.

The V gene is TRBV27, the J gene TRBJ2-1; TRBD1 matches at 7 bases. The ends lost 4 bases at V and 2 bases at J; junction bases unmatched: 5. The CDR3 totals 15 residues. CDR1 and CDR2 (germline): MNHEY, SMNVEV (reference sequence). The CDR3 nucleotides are TGTGCCAGCAGTTCAGGGACAGAGCCCTACAATGAGCAGTTCTTC. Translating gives CASSSGTEPYNEQFF.

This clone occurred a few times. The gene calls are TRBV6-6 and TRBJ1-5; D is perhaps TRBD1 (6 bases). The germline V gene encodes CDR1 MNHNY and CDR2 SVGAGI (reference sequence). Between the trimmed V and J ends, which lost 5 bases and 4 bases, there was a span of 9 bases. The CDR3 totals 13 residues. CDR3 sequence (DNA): TGTGCCAGCAGTCGGGACATTAATCAGCCCCAGCATTTT. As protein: CASSRDINQPQHF.

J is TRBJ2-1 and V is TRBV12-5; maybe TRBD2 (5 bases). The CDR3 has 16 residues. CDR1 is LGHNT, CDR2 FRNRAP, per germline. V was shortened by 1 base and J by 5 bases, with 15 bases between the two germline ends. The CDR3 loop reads CASGLDALAGNNEQFF. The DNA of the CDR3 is TGTGCTAGTGGTTTGGACGCCTTGGCGGGCAACAATGAGCAGTTCTTC.

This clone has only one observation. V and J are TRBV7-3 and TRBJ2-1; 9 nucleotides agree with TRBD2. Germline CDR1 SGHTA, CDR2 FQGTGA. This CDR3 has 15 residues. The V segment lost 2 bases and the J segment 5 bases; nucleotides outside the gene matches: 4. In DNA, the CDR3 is TGTGCCAGCAGCTTAGGTCTAGCGGGGAACAATGAGCAGTTCTTC. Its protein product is CASSLGLAGNNEQFF. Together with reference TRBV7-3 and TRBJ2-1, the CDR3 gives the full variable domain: GAGVSQTPSNKVTEKGKYVELRCDPISGHTALYWYRQSLGQGPEFLIYFQGTGAADDSGLPNDRFFAVRPEGSVSTLKIQRTERGDSAVYLCASSLGLAGNNEQFFGPGTRLTVL.

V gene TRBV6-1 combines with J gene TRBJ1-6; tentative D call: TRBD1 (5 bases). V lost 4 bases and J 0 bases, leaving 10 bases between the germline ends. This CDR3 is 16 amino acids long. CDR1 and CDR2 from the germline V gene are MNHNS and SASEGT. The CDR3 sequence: CASSGRQSSYNSPLHF. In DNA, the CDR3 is TGTGCCAGCAGTGGTAGACAGAGCTCCTATAATTCACCCCTCCACTTT.

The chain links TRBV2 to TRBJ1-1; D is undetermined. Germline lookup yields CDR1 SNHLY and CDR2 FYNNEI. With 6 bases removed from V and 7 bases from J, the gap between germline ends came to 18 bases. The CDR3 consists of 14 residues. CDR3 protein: CASSESLPRGEAFF. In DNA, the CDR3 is TGTGCCAGCAGCGAAAGCCTACCCCGGGGTGAAGCTTTCTTT.

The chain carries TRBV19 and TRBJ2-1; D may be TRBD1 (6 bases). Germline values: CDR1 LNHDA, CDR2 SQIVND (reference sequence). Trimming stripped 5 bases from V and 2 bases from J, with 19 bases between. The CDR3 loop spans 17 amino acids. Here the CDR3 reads CASSESRDTYPYNEQFF. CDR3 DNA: TGTGCCAGTAGTGAGTCCCGGGACACTTACCCCTACAATGAGCAGTTCTTC.

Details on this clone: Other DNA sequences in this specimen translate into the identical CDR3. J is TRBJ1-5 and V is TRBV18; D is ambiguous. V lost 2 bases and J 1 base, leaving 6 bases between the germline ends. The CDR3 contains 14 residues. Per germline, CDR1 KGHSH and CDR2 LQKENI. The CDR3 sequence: CASSPESSNQPQHF. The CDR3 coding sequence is TGTGCCAGCTCACCAGAGTCGAGCAATCAGCCCCAGCATTTT.

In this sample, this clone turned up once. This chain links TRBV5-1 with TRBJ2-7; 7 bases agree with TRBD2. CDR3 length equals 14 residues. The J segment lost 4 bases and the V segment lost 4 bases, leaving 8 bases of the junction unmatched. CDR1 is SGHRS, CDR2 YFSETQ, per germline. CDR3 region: CASSLNLGGYEQYF. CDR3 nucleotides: TGCGCCAGCAGCCTAAATCTGGGGGGGTACGAGCAGTACTTC.

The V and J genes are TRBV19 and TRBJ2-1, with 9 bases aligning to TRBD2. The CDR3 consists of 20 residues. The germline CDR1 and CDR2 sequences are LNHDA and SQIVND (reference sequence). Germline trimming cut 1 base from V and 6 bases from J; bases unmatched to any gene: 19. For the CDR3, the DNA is TGTGCCAGTAGTATAGGCCTTGGACAGGTTCTAGCGGGGCTTGGCAATGAGCAGTTCTTC. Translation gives CASSIGLGQVLAGLGNEQFF. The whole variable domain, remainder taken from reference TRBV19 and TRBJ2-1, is DGGITQSPKYLFRKEGQNVTLSCEQNLNHDAMYWYRQDPGQGLRLIYYSQIVNDFQKGDIAEGYSVSREKKESFPLTVTSAQKNPTAFYLCASSIGLGQVLAGLGNEQFFGPGTRLTVL.

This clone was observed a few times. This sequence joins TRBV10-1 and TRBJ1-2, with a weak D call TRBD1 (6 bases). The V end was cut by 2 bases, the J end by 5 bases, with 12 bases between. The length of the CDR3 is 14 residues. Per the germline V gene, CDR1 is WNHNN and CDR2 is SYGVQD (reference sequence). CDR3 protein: CASSETGHPYGYTF. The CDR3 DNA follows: TGCGCCAGCAGTGAGACAGGGCATCCGTATGGCTACACCTTC.

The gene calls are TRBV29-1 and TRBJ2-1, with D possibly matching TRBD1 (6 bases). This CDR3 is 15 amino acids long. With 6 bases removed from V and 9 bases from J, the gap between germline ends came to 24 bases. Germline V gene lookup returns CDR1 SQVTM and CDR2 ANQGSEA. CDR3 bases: TGCAGCGTCCAACCTACTGACAGGAATCAGGGTGAGCAGTTCTTC. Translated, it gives CSVQPTDRNQGEQFF.

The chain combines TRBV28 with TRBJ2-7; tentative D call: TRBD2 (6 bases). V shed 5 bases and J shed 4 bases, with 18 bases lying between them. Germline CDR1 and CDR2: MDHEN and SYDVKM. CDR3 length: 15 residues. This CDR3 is CASSHPLGGRYEQYF. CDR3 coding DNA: TGTGCCAGCAGTCACCCCTTGGGGGGAAGATACGAGCAGTACTTC.

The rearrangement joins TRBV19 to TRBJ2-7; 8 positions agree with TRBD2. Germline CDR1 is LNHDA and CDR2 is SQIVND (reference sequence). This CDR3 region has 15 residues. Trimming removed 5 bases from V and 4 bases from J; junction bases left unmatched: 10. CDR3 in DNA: TGTGCCAGTAGTTTCGGGGGGGTCGGTAATTACGAGCAGTACTTC. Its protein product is CASSFGGVGNYEQYF. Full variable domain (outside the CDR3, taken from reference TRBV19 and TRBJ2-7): DGGITQSPKYLFRKEGQNVTLSCEQNLNHDAMYWYRQDPGQGLRLIYYSQIVNDFQKGDIAEGYSVSREKKESFPLTVTSAQKNPTAFYLCASSFGGVGNYEQYFGPGTRLTVT.